This T cell receptor beta chain is drawn from a study of shared clonotypes between healthy human individuals. Study-level findings and limits: Around 5% was the fraction of naive CD4 clonotypes found shared across four donors.

V was pared by 10 bases and J by 3 bases, with 7 bases of the junction left unmatched. The CDR3 length is 14 residues. CDR1 LNHDA and CDR2 SQIVND come from the germline V gene (reference sequence). This clone showed up just once. Its antigen is unidentified. In the authors' workflow: ImmunoSEQ gave junction-only sequences without quality scores, so filtering differed. Here immunoSEQ multiplex PCR was the method, and the copy in TCRdb shows in-frame clones only, minus some. D and trimming come from the DNA, and the V and J calls and clone size come from that table. The sample carries some 1,400,000 clones, roughly 97% recorded once.

The source of this sequence is a man in his thirties or forties in good health. The rearrangement links TRBV19 to TRBJ2-5, with TRBD1 identical over 11 bases. The sequenced sample consisted of naive CD4+ T cells sorted from blood. Subset here: CD45RA+ positively selected. CDR3 nucleotide sequence: TGTGCCACAAGGGACAGGGGGGAGAAAGAGACCCAGTACTTC. Its translation is CATRDRGEKETQYF.